This T cell receptor beta chain appears in the sequencing data of a study of T cell responses to AZD1222 COVID-19 vaccine (dated by TCRdb to 2020 to 2023). Regarding the research as a whole: AZD1222 recipients with second doses at about 4 weeks or about 12 weeks were pooled, because spike-specific TCR depth and breadth did not differ between schedules. TCR sequencing covered roughly 230 trial participants: 207 given two doses of AZD1222 and 26 given two doses of MenACWY control vaccine. Trial participants were enrolled by age into 18-55, 56-69 and 70-plus year subgroups, with approximately 160, 26 and 62 TCR-sequenced participants respectively.

Turning to this clone: The antigen this receptor binds is unknown. Base qualities are not recorded, but no much larger clone differs from it by a single base.

CDR1 and CDR2, looked up from the germline V gene, are SGHRS and YFSETQ. At the junction V is shortened by 0 bases and J by 12 bases; bases outside the gene matches: 7. The CDR3 runs 14 amino acids, cysteine and phenylalanine included. The CDR3 DNA has 42 bases and is translated from base 1. The time point label on this specimen signifies: baseline before first vaccination. Vaccinee samples came from UK trials COV001 and COV002, including a single-blind randomized controlled phase 2/3 trial of AZD1222 (ChAdOx1 nCoV-19) in healthy adults. For TCRbeta chain sequencing, PBMC samples from trial participants were taken at day 0 and at day 28 after the second dose. The CDR3 regions of human TCRbeta chains were subjected to immunosequencing. Processing in the source paper ran as follows. Repertoire TCRs were checked for matches against a reference library of SARS-CoV-2-specific TCRs that had been generated using the MIRA antigen-specificity platform. Breadth was defined as the fraction of unique TCRs that were SARS-CoV-2-associated, and depth was defined as the fraction of total T cells that were SARS-CoV-2-associated. Using the MIRA data, each spike-specific TCR was mapped to the spike region that the TCR reacts to and placed in a CD4 or CD8 class. Log10-transformed breadth and depth values were compared by one-way ANOVA with Sidak's multiple comparisons tests. TCRdb retrieved this table from immuneACCESS and kept in-frame rearrangements only. Not all clones are present; in checked studies, unresolved V genes account for under half, and no reason is known for the remainder. For V, J and clone size, that table is used; D and trimming come from the DNA. This sample gives tens of thousands of clones in total; roughly nine tenths of them show up just once. Jointly, the top ten make up 5.5% to 7% of the sample.

Points the paper makes about the study in general: The 56-69-year group was small, and its depth increase did not reach significance, likely because of low power. Conclusions about previously exposed vaccinees were limited because only six AZD1222 recipients were SARS-CoV-2 seropositive at baseline. Because no samples from the day 14 peak response were available, repertoires could be characterized only after the peak T cell response. The whole spike protein was spanned by vaccine-associated CD4 TCRs, and dominant responses were seen in regions 160-218 and 743-854. Nearly half of unique spike-specific TCRs reportedly recognized epitopes outside regions mutated in the B.1.351 and B.1.1.7 variants. Spike-specific TCR breadth and depth rose significantly after two AZD1222 doses compared with day 0 and with MenACWY recipients. Participants were mostly white British and included more females than males, and it was suggested by the authors that clonal diversity may have been underestimated.

Sequenced material: peripheral blood, taken on day 0 of AZD1222 vaccination. The rearranged chain carries TRBV5-1 and TRBJ2-1; TRBD2 fits 9 bases in the junction. This clonotype was sampled from an adult in good health. CDR3 sequence: CASSLGASGDPQFF. Here is the DNA: TGCGCCAGCAGCTTGGGGGCTAGCGGGGATCCGCAGTTCTTC.